This T cell receptor beta chain was documented in a study of identical twins. Findings and limits, study-wide: For cord blood, abundant beta clonotypes had fewer insertions, unlike memory repertoires, which showed none.

The J segment lost 2 bases and the V segment lost 6 bases, leaving 6 bases of the junction unmatched. In germline, CDR1 is MNHNS, CDR2 SASEGT. The length of the CDR3 is 15 residues. A universal primer site was created by template switching, with the cDNA bearing unique molecular identifiers. TCRdb processed the 5' RACE reads anew with MiXCR; each CDR3 protein has one entry. The sample yields approximately 590,000 distinct CDR3 sequences, more than 9% seen once. Notes on this clonotype: Its antigen is as yet unknown.

Every one of the donors was a healthy Caucasian. These same records also appear under a second study, on yellow fever vaccine responses in identical twins.

The source of this sequence is a woman aged 18-29 years in good health. J is TRBJ2-7 and V is TRBV6-1, with 11 bases identical to TRBD1. What was sequenced was PBMCs. The CDR3 DNA sequence: TGTGCCAGCAGCGACGCGGGACAGGGGGCCTACGAGCAGTACTTC. Encoded protein: CASSDAGQGAYEQYF.